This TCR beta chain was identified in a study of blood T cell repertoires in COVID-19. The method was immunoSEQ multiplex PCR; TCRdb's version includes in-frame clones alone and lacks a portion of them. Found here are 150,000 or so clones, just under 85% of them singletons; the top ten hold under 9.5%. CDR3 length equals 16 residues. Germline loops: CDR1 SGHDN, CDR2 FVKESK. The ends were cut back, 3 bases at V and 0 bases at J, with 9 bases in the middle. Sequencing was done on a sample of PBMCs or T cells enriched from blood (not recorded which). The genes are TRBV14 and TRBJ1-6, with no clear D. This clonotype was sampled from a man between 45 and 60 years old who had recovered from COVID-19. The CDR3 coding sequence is TGTGCCAGCAGCCAGCACTTAAGCTCCTATAATTCACCCCTCCACTTT. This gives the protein CASSQHLSSYNSPLHF.